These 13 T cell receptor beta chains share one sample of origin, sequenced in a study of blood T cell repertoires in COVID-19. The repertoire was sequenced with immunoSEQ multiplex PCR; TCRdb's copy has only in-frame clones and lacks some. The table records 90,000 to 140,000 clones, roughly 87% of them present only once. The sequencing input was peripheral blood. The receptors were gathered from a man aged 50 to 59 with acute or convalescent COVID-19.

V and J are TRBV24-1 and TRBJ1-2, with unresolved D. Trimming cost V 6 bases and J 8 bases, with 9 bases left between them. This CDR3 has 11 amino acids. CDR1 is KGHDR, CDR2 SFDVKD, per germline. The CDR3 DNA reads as TGTGCCACCAGTAGAGGCGGCGGCTACACCTTC. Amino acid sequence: CATSRGGGYTF.

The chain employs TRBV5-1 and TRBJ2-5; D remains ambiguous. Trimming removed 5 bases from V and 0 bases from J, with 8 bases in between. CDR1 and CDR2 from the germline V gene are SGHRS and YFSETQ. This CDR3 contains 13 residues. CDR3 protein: CASSPFYQETQYF. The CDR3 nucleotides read TGCGCCAGCAGTCCTTTCTACCAAGAGACCCAGTACTTC.

The CDR3 DNA is TGCAGCGTTGAGGCCGCGGAAATTAGCACAGATACGCAGTATTTT. Residues: CSVEAAEISTDTQYF. This rearrangement joins TRBV29-1 to TRBJ2-3; D not resolved. CDR1 is SQVTM, CDR2 ANQGSEA, per germline. The CDR3 is 15 amino acids. Trimming pared 3 bases from V and 0 bases from J, leaving 13 bases between.

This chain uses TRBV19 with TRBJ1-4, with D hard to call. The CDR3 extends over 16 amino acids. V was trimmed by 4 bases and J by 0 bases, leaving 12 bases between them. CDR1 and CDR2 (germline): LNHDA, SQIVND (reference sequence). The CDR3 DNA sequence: TGTGCCAGTAGTACCCTAGCCATCGCAACTAATGAAAAACTGTTTTTT. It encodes CASSTLAIATNEKLFF.

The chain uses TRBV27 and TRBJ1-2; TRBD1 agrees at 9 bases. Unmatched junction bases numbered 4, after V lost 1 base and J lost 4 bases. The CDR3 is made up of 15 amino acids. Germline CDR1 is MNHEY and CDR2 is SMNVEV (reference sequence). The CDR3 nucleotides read TGTGCCAGCAGTTTATTGGGACAGGGTGCCTATGGCTACACCTTC. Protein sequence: CASSLLGQGAYGYTF.

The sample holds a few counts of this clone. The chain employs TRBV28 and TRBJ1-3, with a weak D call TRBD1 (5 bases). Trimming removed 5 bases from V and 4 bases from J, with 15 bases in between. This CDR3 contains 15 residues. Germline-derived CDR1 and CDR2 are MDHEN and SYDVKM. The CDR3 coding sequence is TGTGCCAGCAGTCTATTGACAGCGATAGGAAACACCATATATTTT. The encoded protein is CASSLLTAIGNTIYF. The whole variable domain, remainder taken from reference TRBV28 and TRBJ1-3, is DVKVTQSSRYLVKRTGEKVFLECVQDMDHENMFWYRQDPGLGLRLIYFSYDVKMKEKGDIPEGYSVSREKKERFSLILESASTNQTSMYLCASSLLTAIGNTIYFGEGSWLTVV.

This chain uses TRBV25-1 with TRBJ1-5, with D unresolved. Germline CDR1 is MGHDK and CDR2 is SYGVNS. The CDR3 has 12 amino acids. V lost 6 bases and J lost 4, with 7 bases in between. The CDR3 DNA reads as TGTGCCAGCAGCTTGGAGAATCAGCCCCAGCATTTT. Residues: CASSLENQPQHF.

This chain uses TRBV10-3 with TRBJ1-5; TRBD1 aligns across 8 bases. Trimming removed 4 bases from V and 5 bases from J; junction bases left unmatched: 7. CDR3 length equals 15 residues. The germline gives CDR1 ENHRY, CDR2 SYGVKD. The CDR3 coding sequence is TGTGCCATCAGTGGAAGCAGGGGGCCCTATCAGCCCCAGCATTTT. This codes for CAISGSRGPYQPQHF.

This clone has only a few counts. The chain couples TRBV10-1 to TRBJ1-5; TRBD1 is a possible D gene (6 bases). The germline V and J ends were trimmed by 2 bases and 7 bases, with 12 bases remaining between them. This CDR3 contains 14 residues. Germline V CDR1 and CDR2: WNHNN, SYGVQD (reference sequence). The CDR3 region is CASSEGGAGQPQHF. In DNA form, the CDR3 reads TGCGCCAGCAGTGAGGGGGGGGCAGGGCAGCCCCAGCATTTT.

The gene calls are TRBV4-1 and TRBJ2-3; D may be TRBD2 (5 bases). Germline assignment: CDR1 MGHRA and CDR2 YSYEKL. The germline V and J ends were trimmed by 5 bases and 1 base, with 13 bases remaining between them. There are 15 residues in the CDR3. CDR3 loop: CASSYGVRGTDTQYF. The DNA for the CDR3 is TGCGCCAGCAGCTACGGGGTTAGGGGCACAGATACGCAGTATTTT.

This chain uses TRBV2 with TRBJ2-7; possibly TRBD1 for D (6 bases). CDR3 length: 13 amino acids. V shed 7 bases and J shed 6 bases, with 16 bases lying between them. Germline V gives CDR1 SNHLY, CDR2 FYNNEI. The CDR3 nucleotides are TGTGCCAGCAATAACAGGGTAGAATTCGAGCAGTACTTC. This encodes CASNNRVEFEQYF.

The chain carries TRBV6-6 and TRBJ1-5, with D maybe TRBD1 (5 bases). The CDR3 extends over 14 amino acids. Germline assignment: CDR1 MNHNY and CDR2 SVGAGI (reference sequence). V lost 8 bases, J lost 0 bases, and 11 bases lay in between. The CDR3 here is CASLQGASNQPQHF. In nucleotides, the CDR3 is TGTGCCAGCCTTCAGGGCGCTAGCAATCAGCCCCAGCATTTT.

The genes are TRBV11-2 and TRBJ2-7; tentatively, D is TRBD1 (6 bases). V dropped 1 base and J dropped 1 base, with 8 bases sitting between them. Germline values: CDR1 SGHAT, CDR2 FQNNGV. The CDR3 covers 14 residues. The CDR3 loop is CASSLVGQSYEQYF. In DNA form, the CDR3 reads TGTGCCAGCAGCTTAGTAGGACAGTCCTACGAGCAGTACTTC. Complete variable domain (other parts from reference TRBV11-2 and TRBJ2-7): EAGVAQSPRYKIIEKRQSVAFWCNPISGHATLYWYQQILGQGPKLLIQFQNNGVVDDSQLPKDRFSAERLKGVDSTLKIQPAKLEDSAVYLCASSLVGQSYEQYFGPGTRLTVT.